These 29 T cell receptor beta chains share one sample of origin, sequenced in a study of radiotherapy plus CTLA-4 blockade in lung cancer. TCRdb keeps only in-frame clones here, not all; method: immunoSEQ multiplex PCR. The sample shows roughly 66,000 clones, approximately 80% of them seen only once. The specimen comprised peripheral blood, sampled from a patient treated with radiotherapy plus ipilimumab. These receptors originate from a human donor with non-small cell lung cancer who had a partial response to radiotherapy plus ipilimumab.

This clone has only one observation. The V and J genes are TRBV6-6 and TRBJ2-3, with D tentatively TRBD2 (7 bases). The V end lost 6 bases, the J end lost 4 bases, and 17 bases lay between the germline ends. This CDR3 is 15 amino acids long. CDR1 is MNHNY and CDR2 is SVGAGI in the germline V gene (reference sequence). The CDR3 here is CASRGARGGSDTQYF. In nucleotides, the CDR3 is TGTGCCAGCAGGGGGGCCAGGGGAGGGTCAGATACGCAGTATTTT.

CDR3 sequence: CAISLDRQETQYF. The CDR3 DNA is TGTGCCATCAGTCTGGACAGACAAGAGACCCAGTACTTC. The rearrangement joins TRBV10-3 to TRBJ2-5, with D possibly being TRBD1 (6 bases). V was pared by 5 bases and J by 2 bases, with 9 bases between. Germline CDR1 reads ENHRY; CDR2 reads SYGVKD. The CDR3 runs to 13 residues.

This clone was detected a few times. The CDR3 here is CASSLQGGTEAFF. Here the CDR3 DNA reads TGTGCCAGCAGCTTACAGGGAGGTACTGAAGCTTTCTTT. The chain has TRBV7-9 and TRBJ1-1, with D perhaps TRBD1 (5 bases). CDR3 size: 13 residues. The germline V and J ends were trimmed by 2 bases and 5 bases, with 9 bases remaining between them. Germline CDR1 reads SEHNR; CDR2 reads FQNEAQ (reference sequence).

The chain links TRBV18 to TRBJ2-2; no definite D call. CDR1 is KGHSH and CDR2 is LQKENI in the germline V gene. V gave up 0 bases and J gave up 5 bases, with 10 bases separating them. The CDR3 spans 15 residues. The CDR3 protein is CASSPPSPGTGELFF. CDR3 DNA sequence: TGTGCCAGCTCACCACCGTCTCCCGGGACCGGGGAGCTGTTTTTT.

The chain links TRBV5-1 to TRBJ1-1, with D tentatively TRBD1 (6 bases). Trimming took 0 bases from V and 4 from J, leaving 13 bases between them. The CDR3 spans 15 residues. The V gene's germline CDR1 is SGHRS and CDR2 YFSETQ. The CDR3 DNA sequence: TGCGCCAGCAGCTTGGCAGGGGTCTCGGTCACTGAAGCTTTCTTT. As protein: CASSLAGVSVTEAFF.

The chain couples TRBV18 to TRBJ2-1; 15 bases are shared with TRBD2. J gave up 8 bases and V 3 bases, and 5 bases lay outside the gene matches. The CDR3 spans 16 residues. The germline V gene encodes CDR1 KGHSH and CDR2 LQKENI. In nucleotides, the CDR3 is TGTGCCAGCTCACCGCCCGGACTAGCGGGAGGGTATGAGCAGTTCTTC. Translation: CASSPPGLAGGYEQFF.

The chain is built from TRBV18 and TRBJ2-4, with 12 nucleotides matching TRBD2. The CDR3 length is 15 residues. Per germline, CDR1 KGHSH and CDR2 LQKENI. Trimming cost V 3 bases and J 4 bases; bases outside gene matches: 1. CDR3 amino acids: CASSPGLAGKNIQYF. The CDR3 DNA reads TGTGCCAGCTCACCTGGACTAGCGGGAAAAAACATTCAGTACTTC.

The chain combines TRBV19 with TRBJ2-5; TRBD2 agrees at 9 bases. Germline V gives CDR1 LNHDA, CDR2 SQIVND (reference sequence). Trimming took 7 bases from V and 2 from J; bases not matched to a gene: 2. CDR3 length equals 13 residues. The CDR3 DNA sequence: TGTGCCAGTAAGACTAGCGGACAAGAGACCCAGTACTTC. Residues: CASKTSGQETQYF.

This clone was seen a few times. The chain combines TRBV30 with TRBJ1-4, with a possible D match to TRBD1 (5 bases). Germline lookup yields CDR1 GTSNPN and CDR2 SVGIG (reference sequence). The ends were cut back, 4 bases at V and 0 bases at J, with 12 bases in the middle. There are 15 residues in the CDR3. CDR3: CAWTNTGATNEKLFF. The CDR3 nucleotides read TGTGCCTGGACGAATACAGGTGCAACTAATGAAAAACTGTTTTTT.

The chain links TRBV7-8 to TRBJ2-3, with D tentatively TRBD2 (6 bases). CDR1 and CDR2 from the germline V gene are SGHVS and FQNEAQ. The length of the CDR3 is 16 residues. V lost 5 bases and J lost 5, with 20 bases in between. CDR3: CASSLPGAGAGDTQYF. The CDR3 DNA sequence: TGTGCCAGCAGCCTGCCCGGTGCCGGAGCGGGAGATACGCAGTATTTT.

This sequence joins TRBV4-2 and TRBJ1-1, with a tentative D call TRBD1 (6 bases). This CDR3 has 14 amino acids. The V end was cut by 4 bases, the J end by 5 bases, with 14 bases between. Per the germline V gene, CDR1 is LGHNA and CDR2 is YNFKEQ. CDR3 sequence (DNA): TGTGCCAGCAGCCTCCAACGGGGGGCGACTGAAGCTTTCTTT. It translates to CASSLQRGATEAFF.

This chain uses TRBV5-1 with TRBJ2-7; 13 bases agree with TRBD2. This CDR3 is built from 17 residues. Germline trimming cut 0 bases from V and 0 bases from J; bases unmatched to any gene: 3. Germline assignment: CDR1 SGHRS and CDR2 YFSETQ. This CDR3 is CASSLEGLAGNSYEQYF. The CDR3 DNA sequence: TGCGCCAGCAGCTTGGAGGGACTAGCGGGGAACTCCTACGAGCAGTACTTC.

The CDR3 DNA reads as TGCAGCGTTGCGAGCGCGGGATCTCTTTCCTACGAGCAGTACTTC. Amino acid sequence: CSVASAGSLSYEQYF. The chain has TRBV29-1 and TRBJ2-7; TRBD2 is a possible D gene (6 bases). The CDR3 totals 15 residues. CDR1 and CDR2 from the germline V gene are SQVTM and ANQGSEA. Trimming stripped 4 bases from V and 1 base from J, with 17 bases between.

The V and J genes are TRBV28 and TRBJ2-1; TRBD2 matches 7 bases. The CDR3 has 17 amino acids. Germline V gene lookup returns CDR1 MDHEN and CDR2 SYDVKM. Losses at the gene ends were 5 bases for V and 0 bases for J; bases not matched to a gene: 10. Here the CDR3 reads CASSPWVSGRSYNEQFF. In DNA form, the CDR3 reads TGTGCCAGCAGTCCCTGGGTTAGCGGGCGCTCCTACAATGAGCAGTTCTTC.

The V gene is TRBV2, the J gene TRBJ1-5; D gene uncertain. The germline V and J ends were trimmed by 7 bases and 3 bases, with 7 bases remaining between them. Germline CDR1 is SNHLY and CDR2 is FYNNEI. The CDR3 contains 12 residues. The CDR3 region is CASKRDNQPQHF. The CDR3 DNA is TGTGCCAGCAAGAGGGACAATCAGCCCCAGCATTTT.

The chain links TRBV10-2 to TRBJ2-7; a weak D match, TRBD2 (6 bases). Germline V gives CDR1 WSHSY, CDR2 SAAADI. Trimming took 10 bases from V and 0 from J, leaving 16 bases between them. The CDR3 contains 14 residues. Here the CDR3 reads CATTASANSYEQYF. DNA for the CDR3: TGCGCCACCACCGCTAGCGCCAACTCCTACGAGCAGTACTTC.

V gene TRBV28 combines with J gene TRBJ1-2; D uncertain. Per the germline V gene, CDR1 is MDHEN and CDR2 is SYDVKM. The germline V and J ends were trimmed by 5 bases and 5 bases, with 21 bases remaining between them. The CDR3 sequence is 16 residues long. CDR3 amino acids: CASSPTPKIPLYGYTF. DNA for the CDR3: TGTGCCAGCAGTCCGACGCCGAAGATCCCACTATATGGCTACACCTTC.

J is TRBJ2-5 and V is TRBV7-6; a weak D match, TRBD1 (5 bases). The germline V gene has CDR1 SGHVS and CDR2 FNYEAQ. V was trimmed by 3 bases and J by 3 bases, leaving 11 bases between them. The CDR3 contains 14 residues. CDR3 nucleotide sequence: TGTGCCAGCAGCTTTCCAGGCAGGGAAGAGACCCAGTACTTC. This sequence encodes CASSFPGREETQYF.

The chain has TRBV5-1 and TRBJ2-1; D not certain. The CDR3 length is 13 residues. Trimming stripped 3 bases from V and 7 bases from J, with 11 bases between. Per germline, CDR1 SGHRS and CDR2 YFSETQ. CDR3 nucleotides: TGCGCCAGCAGCTCAAATTTAGCAAATGAGCAGTTCTTC. Protein sequence: CASSSNLANEQFF.

This clone was seen more than once but under ten times. CDR3 sequence: CASRLTGDTQYF. In nucleotides, the CDR3 is TGCGCCAGCAGGCTAACAGGCGATACGCAGTATTTT. This chain joins TRBV10-2 and TRBJ2-3; D perhaps matches TRBD1 (5 bases). CDR1 is WSHSY and CDR2 is SAAADI in the germline V gene. The V end lost 6 bases, the J end lost 6 bases, and 10 bases lay between the germline ends. CDR3 size: 12 residues.

The genes are TRBV5-1 and TRBJ2-1, with 9 positions matching TRBD1. Germline V gene data show CDR1 as SGHRS and CDR2 as YFSETQ. After removal of 5 bases from V and 7 bases from J, the junction contained 4 bases not matched to a gene. The CDR3 consists of 13 residues. The CDR3 sequence is CASRGTGRNEQFF. CDR3 sequence (DNA): TGCGCCAGCAGAGGGACAGGGAGGAATGAGCAGTTCTTC.

The chain joins TRBV9 to TRBJ2-7; TRBD2 matches at 7 bases. CDR1 is SGDLS and CDR2 is YYNGEE in the germline V gene. There are 14 residues in the CDR3. With 0 bases clipped from V and 6 bases from J, the junction kept 6 bases outside the gene matches. The CDR3 sequence is CASSVDGRRSEQYF. The CDR3 bases are TGTGCCAGCAGCGTAGACGGGAGGCGAAGCGAGCAGTACTTC.

The genes are TRBV2 and TRBJ1-1; D call uncertain. V lost 6 bases to trimming and J lost 1 base, with 6 bases between them. The CDR3 loop spans 12 amino acids. Germline V gene sequence: CDR1 SNHLY, CDR2 FYNNEI. The CDR3 bases are TGTGCCAGCAGGTGGAGGAACACTGAAGCTTTCTTT. Its protein is CASRWRNTEAFF.

The chain couples TRBV10-3 to TRBJ2-7; D may be TRBD2 (5 bases). V lost 3 bases to trimming and J lost 4 bases, with 13 bases between them. The CDR3 has 14 residues. CDR1 ENHRY and CDR2 SYGVKD come from the germline V gene. CDR3 in DNA: TGTGCCATCAGTGAAGGAGGTGGGGTTTACGAGCAGTACTTC. Amino acid sequence: CAISEGGGVYEQYF.

V usage is TRBV2 and J usage is TRBJ2-7, with unresolved D. Per the germline V gene, CDR1 is SNHLY and CDR2 is FYNNEI. CDR3 length: 12 residues. Trimming shortened V by 6 bases and J by 2 bases, and 8 bases separated the two germline ends. The CDR3 DNA reads TGTGCCAGCAGCCTACAGCCCTACGAGCAGTACTTC. Its translation: CASSLQPYEQYF.

This clone was counted a few times. The J gene is TRBJ1-5, the V gene TRBV28, with TRBD1 as a possible D gene (6 bases). The CDR3 extends over 13 amino acids. Looked up from germline, CDR1 is MDHEN and CDR2 is SYDVKM. The V and J ends lost 6 bases and 5 bases respectively, with 11 bases between them. Here the CDR3 DNA reads TGTGCCAGCAGGCCACAGGGATATCAGCCCCAGCATTTT. It specifies CASRPQGYQPQHF. The full variable domain, rest sourced from reference TRBV28 and TRBJ1-5, is DVKVTQSSRYLVKRTGEKVFLECVQDMDHENMFWYRQDPGLGLRLIYFSYDVKMKEKGDIPEGYSVSREKKERFSLILESASTNQTSMYLCASRPQGYQPQHFGDGTRLSIL.

The rearrangement uses TRBV5-4 and TRBJ2-7, with TRBD1 matching 7 bases. After removal of 0 bases from V and 10 bases from J, the junction contained 16 bases not matched to a gene. The CDR3 sequence is 16 residues long. The germline CDR1 and CDR2 sequences are SGHNT and YYREEE (reference sequence). The CDR3 DNA reads TGTGCCAGCAGCTTGGGAGGGACAGCGAGTGTCCTAGAACAGTACTTC. Encoded protein: CASSLGGTASVLEQYF.

The chain couples TRBV7-9 to TRBJ1-4; a weak D match, TRBD1 (6 bases). In germline, CDR1 is SEHNR, CDR2 FQNEAQ (reference sequence). Trimming took 1 base from V and 6 from J, leaving 9 bases between them. The CDR3 covers 14 residues. As DNA, the CDR3 is TGTGCCAGCAGCTTAGGCAGGGGAGATGAAAAACTGTTTTTT. This sequence encodes CASSLGRGDEKLFF.

The chain uses TRBV5-8 and TRBJ1-5; D is unresolved. The CDR3 extends over 15 amino acids. V lost 4 bases and J lost 1, with 12 bases in between. Germline V gene lookup returns CDR1 SGHTS and CDR2 YDEGEE. DNA of the CDR3: TGTGCCAGCAGCCCCGGGATGGAAAGCAATCAGCCCCAGCATTTT. Its protein is CASSPGMESNQPQHF. The full variable domain, in which reference TRBV5-8 and TRBJ1-5 provide the parts outside the CDR3, is EAGVTQSPTHLIKTRGQQATLRCSPISGHTSVYWYQQALGLGLQFLLWYDEGEERNRGNFPPRFSGRQFPNYSSELNVNALELEDSALYLCASSPGMESNQPQHFGDGTRLSIL.